This passage covers 5 T cell receptor beta chains from one sample sequenced in a study of CD8 T cells in ankylosing spondylitis. A single record per CDR3 protein comes from TCRdb applying MiXCR to the 5' RACE reads. The sample includes 40,000 or so distinct CDR3 sequences, less than 3.5% seen only once; the top ten take approximately 4.4%. Input material: blood, either unsorted or a sorted T cell fraction (not recorded which). Receptor source: a male donor with ankylosing spondylitis or in good health (not recorded which).

This clonotype was observed many times. The CDR3 DNA reads as TGTGCCAGCGGGACAGAGTTAGGATTTAATTCACCCCTCCACTTT. Protein sequence: CASGTELGFNSPLHF. The genes are TRBV9 and TRBJ1-6; the match to TRBD1 covers 7 bases. The CDR3 has 15 residues. In germline, CDR1 is SGDLS, CDR2 YYNGEE. Trimming removed 7 bases from V and 6 bases from J; junction bases left unmatched: 10. The complete variable domain, with remaining parts taken from reference TRBV9 and TRBJ1-6, reads DSGVTQTPKHLITATGQRVTLRCSPRSGDLSVYWYQQSLDQGLQFLIQYYNGEERAKGNILERFSAQQFPDLHSELNLSSLELGDSALYFCASGTELGFNSPLHFGNGTRLTVT.

This sequence joins TRBV9 and TRBJ2-6, with D perhaps matching TRBD2 (5 bases). CDR1 is SGDLS, CDR2 YYNGEE, per germline. V shed 4 bases and J shed 0 bases, with 8 bases lying between them. This CDR3 is built from 15 residues. CDR3 amino acids: CASSPRGSGANVLTF. For the CDR3, the DNA is TGTGCCAGCAGCCCCCGGGGCTCTGGGGCCAACGTCCTGACTTTC.

This clonotype was counted at least ten times. The rearrangement uses TRBV9 and TRBJ2-1, with 8 bases lining up with TRBD2. CDR3 length: 14 residues. The V and J ends lost 4 bases and 4 bases, in that order; junction bases with no gene match: 4. In germline, CDR1 is SGDLS, CDR2 YYNGEE. The CDR3 bases are TGTGCCAGCAGCCCGGGACTAGTTTACAATGAGCAGTTCTTC. Translation: CASSPGLVYNEQFF.

There are many counts of this clonotype. The chain recombines TRBV9 with TRBJ2-5; 10 bases match TRBD2. Germline V gives CDR1 SGDLS, CDR2 YYNGEE. Germline trimming cut 4 bases from V and 1 base from J; bases unmatched to any gene: 7. The CDR3 extends over 16 amino acids. CDR3 coding DNA: TGTGCCAGCAGCTCCGGACTAGCGGTCGTCCAAGAGACCCAGTACTTC. Translating gives CASSSGLAVVQETQYF.

In this sample, this clonotype turned up many times. The V and J genes are TRBV9 and TRBJ2-5; D remains ambiguous. Trimming pared 0 bases from V and 3 bases from J, leaving 6 bases between. Germline assignment: CDR1 SGDLS and CDR2 YYNGEE. This CDR3 is 13 amino acids long. DNA for the CDR3: TGTGCCAGCAGCGTAGCCCAGAAAGAGACCCAGTACTTC. Translated, it gives CASSVAQKETQYF.